These 30 T cell receptor beta chains were sequenced from one sample in a study of shared clonotypes between healthy human individuals. TCRdb's table, derived via immunoSEQ multiplex PCR, lists solely in-frame clones and lacks some. The profile shows roughly 2.4 million clones, 95% of them singletons. The sample consisted of naive CD4+ T cells sorted from blood. Subset denoted: CD45RA+ positively selected. The receptor source for this set is a man aged 18-30 years in good health.

The chain joins TRBV9 to TRBJ2-5, with D uncertain. Deletions cut 1 base from V and 5 bases from J, with 12 bases between. Per germline, CDR1 SGDLS and CDR2 YYNGEE. This CDR3 is 14 amino acids long. CDR3 protein: CASSVSPAVETQYF. In DNA, the CDR3 is TGTGCCAGCAGCGTAAGTCCTGCCGTGGAGACCCAGTACTTC.

V and J are TRBV30 and TRBJ1-4; no firm D call. This CDR3 spans 13 amino acids. V lost 2 bases and J lost 5, with 9 bases in between. CDR1 and CDR2 from the germline V gene are GTSNPN and SVGIG (reference sequence). The CDR3 bases are TGTGCCTGGAGTCGGCAGGAGAATGAAAAACTGTTTTTT. It encodes CAWSRQENEKLFF.

V gene TRBV27 combines with J gene TRBJ1-2, with 9 bases aligning to TRBD1. This CDR3 contains 15 residues. Unmatched junction bases numbered 6, after V lost 6 bases and J lost 1 base. Germline lookup yields CDR1 MNHEY and CDR2 SMNVEV (reference sequence). CDR3 sequence (DNA): TGTGCCAGCAGATACAGGGGGCCAGGTAACTATGGCTACACCTTC. Translating it yields CASRYRGPGNYGYTF.

This chain uses TRBV6-5 with TRBJ1-1; D might be TRBD1 (6 bases). V lost 6 bases and J 5 bases, leaving 13 bases between the germline ends. Germline assignment: CDR1 MNHEY and CDR2 SVGAGI. This CDR3 contains 13 residues. CDR3 nucleotide sequence: TGTGCCAGCAGCCACTTACAGGGTACTGAAGCTTTCTTT. Translating gives CASSHLQGTEAFF.

The chain uses TRBV5-8 and TRBJ1-6; D remains unclear. This CDR3 contains 14 residues. The V end was cut by 6 bases, the J end by 6 bases, with 13 bases between. Germline V CDR1 and CDR2: SGHTS, YDEGEE. Here the CDR3 reads CASTGRLINSPLHF. CDR3 DNA: TGTGCCAGCACGGGCAGGCTGATTAATTCACCCCTCCACTTT.

Points on this clone: Within the sample, other DNA sequences also encode this same CDR3. This chain uses TRBV5-1 with TRBJ2-7; a possible D gene is TRBD1 (5 bases). The CDR3 spans 14 residues. V was trimmed by 2 bases and J by 1 base, leaving 10 bases between them. Germline-derived CDR1 and CDR2 are SGHRS and YFSETQ. CDR3: CASSLAGLSYEQYF. CDR3 coding DNA: TGCGCCAGCAGCTTAGCAGGGCTTTCCTACGAGCAGTACTTC.

The chain couples TRBV27 to TRBJ2-7, with 8 bases matching TRBD2. With 7 bases clipped from V and 4 bases from J, the junction kept 9 bases outside the gene matches. Germline CDR1 reads MNHEY; CDR2 reads SMNVEV (reference sequence). This CDR3 spans 14 amino acids. Written as DNA, the CDR3 is TGTGCCAGCAAGAGACTAGCGAGTCCGTACGAGCAGTACTTC. Amino acid sequence: CASKRLASPYEQYF.

J is TRBJ1-1 and V is TRBV11-3; TRBD1 is a possible D gene (6 bases). Germline-derived CDR1 and CDR2 are SGHNT and YENEEA. This CDR3 comprises 14 residues. Trimming took 5 bases from V and 4 from J, leaving 14 bases between them. This CDR3 reads CASSPTGLGTEAFF. In DNA, the CDR3 is TGTGCCAGCAGCCCCACAGGGTTGGGCACTGAAGCTTTCTTT.

This chain uses TRBV18 with TRBJ1-6; unclear D gene. V was pared by 6 bases and J by 9 bases, with 21 bases between. The CDR3 is made up of 16 amino acids. Germline CDR1 reads KGHSH; CDR2 reads LQKENI. The CDR3 DNA sequence: TGTGCCAGCTCCCCGTTGGACCGCCCGAGGGCTTCACCCCTCCACTTT. Residues: CASSPLDRPRASPLHF.

The rearrangement uses TRBV18 and TRBJ2-6, with D unclear. Per germline, CDR1 KGHSH and CDR2 LQKENI. The CDR3 runs to 14 residues. The V gene lost 8 bases and the J gene lost 0 bases, with 8 bases spanning the gap. This CDR3 is CASTTPSGANVLTF. In nucleotides, the CDR3 is TGTGCCAGCACGACACCCTCTGGGGCCAACGTCCTGACTTTC. Full variable domain (outside the CDR3, taken from reference TRBV18 and TRBJ2-6): NAGVMQNPRHLVRRRGQEARLRCSPMKGHSHVYWYRQLPEEGLKFMVYLQKENIIDESGMPKERFSAEFPKEGPSILRIQQVVRGDSAAYFCASTTPSGANVLTFGAGSRLTVL.

This chain uses TRBV9 with TRBJ2-3; 7 positions agree with TRBD2. Trimming took 7 bases from V and 4 from J; bases not matched to a gene: 9. The CDR3 covers 14 residues. Germline CDR1 reads SGDLS; CDR2 reads YYNGEE. The DNA for the CDR3 is TGTGCCAGCCCGAGACTAGCTTCCCCAGATACGCAGTATTTT. It encodes CASPRLASPDTQYF.

The chain links TRBV6-5 to TRBJ1-5; perhaps TRBD1 as D (5 bases). Germline values: CDR1 MNHEY, CDR2 SVGAGI. The CDR3 extends over 13 amino acids. Between the trimmed V and J ends, which lost 6 bases and 7 bases, there was a span of 13 bases. For the CDR3, the DNA is TGTGCCAGCAGGACAGCGTTTGACCAGCCCCAGCATTTT. Translation: CASRTAFDQPQHF.

The chain links TRBV27 to TRBJ1-2, with D maybe TRBD1 (5 bases). V lost 4 bases and J lost 4, with 16 bases in between. CDR3 length equals 15 residues. In germline, CDR1 is MNHEY, CDR2 SMNVEV (reference sequence). The CDR3 here is CASSSQTAASYGYTF. The CDR3 nucleotides are TGTGCCAGCAGTTCGCAGACAGCAGCGAGCTATGGCTACACCTTC.

This chain links TRBV6-6 with TRBJ1-2; D gene unclear. Germline V gives CDR1 MNHNY, CDR2 SVGAGI (reference sequence). The CDR3 extends over 15 amino acids. V was shortened by 4 bases and J by 4 bases, with 16 bases between the two germline ends. DNA of the CDR3: TGTGCCAGCAGTTTTCGGCCGGGTTCGGCCTATGGCTACACCTTC. Residues: CASSFRPGSAYGYTF.

The chain couples TRBV6-5 to TRBJ1-2; no reliable D call. The CDR3 covers 14 residues. The V gene lost 4 bases and the J gene lost 8 bases, with 17 bases spanning the gap. The germline gives CDR1 MNHEY, CDR2 SVGAGI. This chain's CDR3 is CASSSLGPSQGYTF. The CDR3 DNA is TGTGCCAGCAGTTCACTCGGACCCAGCCAGGGCTACACCTTC.

V usage is TRBV23-1 and J usage is TRBJ2-7; 8 positions agree with TRBD2. TRBV23-1 is an open reading frame, and its role is uncertain. There are 17 residues in the CDR3. The trim removed 0 bases at V and 1 base at J, leaving 8 bases unmatched. CDR3 amino acids: CASSQSNGTRFSYEQYF. CDR3 coding DNA: TGCGCCAGCAGTCAATCGAACGGGACTAGGTTTTCCTACGAGCAGTACTTC.

This clone has a handful of counts. The chain joins TRBV29-1 to TRBJ1-1; D gene ambiguous. Germline CDR1 SQVTM, CDR2 ANQGSEA. This CDR3 has 15 residues. Trimming took 6 bases from V and 0 from J, leaving 17 bases between them. CDR3 coding DNA: TGCAGCGTCGATGCGGGCCAGCGCCTGAACACTGAAGCTTTCTTT. Residues: CSVDAGQRLNTEAFF.

The rearrangement uses TRBV7-2 and TRBJ2-2; TRBD2 aligns across 11 bases. V was clipped by 0 bases and J by 6 bases; unmatched bases: 6. This CDR3 spans 17 amino acids. Germline CDR1 and CDR2: SGHTA and FQGNSA. CDR3 amino acids: CASSLAPLAGASGELFF. CDR3 nucleotide sequence: TGTGCCAGCAGCTTAGCTCCACTAGCGGGAGCGTCCGGGGAGCTGTTTTTT.

The V call is TRBV28, the J call TRBJ1-2, with D perhaps TRBD1 (5 bases). The germline V gene encodes CDR1 MDHEN and CDR2 SYDVKM. The CDR3 runs to 16 residues. V was cut by 5 bases and J by 8 bases, with 24 bases left in between. As DNA, the CDR3 is TGTGCCAGCAGTCCCTCGGGGGGAGTTTTAACCGCGGGCTACACCTTC. Encoded protein: CASSPSGGVLTAGYTF.

The V and J genes are TRBV7-3 and TRBJ2-2; the match to TRBD2 covers 8 bases. Germline V CDR1 and CDR2: SGHTA, FQGTGA. V lost 2 bases to trimming and J lost 3 bases; unmatched junction nucleotides: 14. This CDR3 is built from 19 residues. CDR3 coding DNA: TGTGCCAGCAGCTTACGGGGGGGACCCGCCTGGGGTGACACCGGGGAGCTGTTTTTT. Translating it yields CASSLRGGPAWGDTGELFF.

DNA of the CDR3: TGTGCCAGCAGTCGGGCAGGGGGATTGGAGACCCAGTACTTC. Its protein is CASSRAGGLETQYF. This rearrangement joins TRBV28 to TRBJ2-5; 7 bases map to TRBD1. The V gene's germline CDR1 is MDHEN and CDR2 SYDVKM. V gave up 5 bases and J gave up 5 bases; unmatched junction bases: 8. The CDR3 has 14 residues.

This chain uses TRBV6-1 with TRBJ2-7; 7 bases are shared with TRBD1. V trimming: 10 bases; J trimming: 3 bases; junction bases outside the gene matches: 9. CDR3 length: 13 residues. Germline V gives CDR1 MNHNS, CDR2 SASEGT. The CDR3 is CATRTGGGYEQYF. The CDR3 DNA reads as TGTGCCACCAGGACAGGTGGAGGCTACGAGCAGTACTTC.

This sequence joins TRBV6-1 and TRBJ2-7, with 8 nucleotides matching TRBD1. The V segment lost 7 bases and the J segment 5 bases; nucleotides outside the gene matches: 13. This CDR3 spans 15 amino acids. The germline V gene has CDR1 MNHNS and CDR2 SASEGT. The CDR3: CASNLIRTGRNEQYF. Written as DNA, the CDR3 is TGTGCCAGCAACCTGATCCGGACAGGGCGAAACGAGCAGTACTTC.

The chain uses TRBV5-4 and TRBJ1-6; TRBD1 matches 7 bases. Per germline, CDR1 SGHNT and CDR2 YYREEE (reference sequence). V was clipped by 4 bases and J by 1 base; unmatched bases: 11. The CDR3 is 18 residues long. DNA for the CDR3: TGTGCCAGCAGCGCGGGACAGACCCCGGGGTCCTATAATTCACCCCTCCACTTT. This sequence encodes CASSAGQTPGSYNSPLHF.

Worth noting for this clone: One end of the junction fails to match germline, which may point to a read error. The chain links TRBV5-1 to TRBJ2-7, with D possibly TRBD2 on 6 matching bases. Germline assignment: CDR1 SGHRS and CDR2 YFSETQ. The CDR3 spans 12 residues. The CDR3 bases are TGCGCCAGCAGCGCCGGTGGGGAGGAAAGAAACTTC. Residues: CASSAGGEERNF.

The chain employs TRBV7-2 and TRBJ2-3; 11 bases agree with TRBD2. CDR3 length: 17 residues. The V segment lost 2 bases and the J segment 2 bases; nucleotides outside the gene matches: 6. Germline V CDR1 and CDR2: SGHTA, FQGNSA. CDR3 nucleotide sequence: TGTGCCAGCAGCTTAAGGGTAGCGGGGGGGTCCACAGATACGCAGTATTTT. Its protein product is CASSLRVAGGSTDTQYF. The variable domain in full, with the rest retrieved from reference TRBV7-2 and TRBJ2-3, is GAGVSQSPSNKVTEKGKDVELRCDPISGHTALYWYRQSLGQGLEFLIYFQGNSAPDKSGLPSDRFSAERTGGSVSTLTIQRTQQEDSAVYLCASSLRVAGGSTDTQYFGPGTRLTVL.

This rearrangement joins TRBV5-1 to TRBJ1-6; no firm D call. The ends were cut back, 3 bases at V and 7 bases at J, with 8 bases in the middle. The germline V gene has CDR1 SGHRS and CDR2 YFSETQ. The CDR3 runs to 13 residues. CDR3 region: CASSSDSNSPLHF. The CDR3, as DNA: TGCGCCAGCAGCTCGGACTCCAATTCACCCCTCCACTTT.

Points on this clone: The junction and the germline gene differ at one end; a read error may be behind it. The rearrangement links TRBV7-7 to TRBJ2-2, with a weak D call TRBD1 (5 bases). Germline V gene sequence: CDR1 SSHAT, CDR2 FNYEAQ (reference sequence). The CDR3 contains 15 residues. The CDR3 spells CASSLAGQNTGELFF. CDR3 nucleotides: TGTGCTAGCAGCTTAGCAGGACAGAACACCGGGGAGCTGTTTTTT.

The V gene is TRBV7-9, the J gene TRBJ2-3; 14 bases fit TRBD2. CDR1 SEHNR and CDR2 FQNEAQ come from the germline V gene (reference sequence). V trimming: 6 bases; J trimming: 0 bases; junction bases outside the gene matches: 8. This CDR3 spans 18 amino acids. The CDR3 reads CASSIGTSGSYSTDTQYF. The CDR3 DNA follows: TGTGCCAGCAGTATTGGGACTAGCGGGAGCTATAGCACAGATACGCAGTATTTT.

As to this clone: Distinct nucleotide sequences in the sample also encode this CDR3. The genes are TRBV18 and TRBJ2-5; D possibly corresponds to TRBD1 (5 bases). The CDR3 is 14 amino acids. Trimming pared 0 bases from V and 4 bases from J, leaving 9 bases between. Germline values: CDR1 KGHSH, CDR2 LQKENI. In DNA, the CDR3 is TGTGCCAGCTCACCACCTAGGGGTGGAGAGACCCAGTACTTC. This sequence encodes CASSPPRGGETQYF.